The clone carrying this T cell receptor beta chain occurred a few times. The data are from a study of blood T cell repertoires in COVID-19. Study-level background: Samples came from the United States, Italy and Spain, spanning acute and convalescent COVID-19. T cells, B-cell-depleted T cells, or PBMCs provided the cDNA or gDNA that served as material.

Under the authors' procedure: Amplifying reference gene primers gave estimates of nucleated cell counts. This table comes from immunoSEQ multiplex PCR, and its TCRdb copy is limited to in-frame clones, with some not included. That table gives V, J and clone size, and the DNA gave D and trimming. The table includes about 150,000 clones, roughly 90% detected once. Germline CDR1 is LNHDA and CDR2 is SQIVND (reference sequence). The CDR3 totals 15 residues. Trimming shortened V by 6 bases and J by 0 bases, and 12 bases separated the two germline ends. The specimen was peripheral blood. This clonotype was obtained from a woman aged 55-75 years with active or convalescent COVID-19. The rearrangement links TRBV19 to TRBJ1-3; D possibly corresponds to TRBD1 (5 bases). The CDR3 DNA reads as TGTGCCAGTAGGGGGGGTCCCAGCTCTGGAAACACCATATATTTT. As protein: CASRGGPSSGNTIYF.